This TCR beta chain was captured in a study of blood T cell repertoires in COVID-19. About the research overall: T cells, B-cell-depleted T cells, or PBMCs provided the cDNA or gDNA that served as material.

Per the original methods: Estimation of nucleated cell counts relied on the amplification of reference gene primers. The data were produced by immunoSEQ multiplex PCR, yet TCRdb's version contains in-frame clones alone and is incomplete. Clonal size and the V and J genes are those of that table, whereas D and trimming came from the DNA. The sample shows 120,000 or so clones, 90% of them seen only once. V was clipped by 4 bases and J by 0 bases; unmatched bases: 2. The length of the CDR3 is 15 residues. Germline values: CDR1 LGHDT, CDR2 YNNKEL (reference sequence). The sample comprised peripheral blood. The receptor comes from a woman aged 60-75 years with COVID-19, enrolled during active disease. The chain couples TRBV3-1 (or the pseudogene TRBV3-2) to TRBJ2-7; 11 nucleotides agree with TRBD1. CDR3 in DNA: TGTGCCAGCAGCCGTGGGACAGGGGGCTCCTACGAGCAGTACTTC. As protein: CASSRGTGGSYEQYF.